This is a list of T cell receptor beta chains from one sample in a study of blood T cell repertoires in COVID-19. The protocol was immunoSEQ multiplex PCR, while the TCRdb copy is restricted to in-frame clones and leaves out a portion. The repertoire consists of 85,000 to 130,000 clones, with 76% occurring once and the leading ten covering roughly 6.2%. Specimen: peripheral blood. The receptors shown here come from a man older than 75 with COVID-19, enrolled during active disease. CDR3s leave out the opening cysteine and the closing phenylalanine or tryptophan. Some rows mark clone size as missing; the rest say once, few, many or name a class of expanded clone.

clone_size j_call v_call cdr3_aa
NA TRBJ2-1 TRBV5-1 ASSFGTYNDEQF
NA TRBJ2-5 TRBV9 ASSVVGAWETQY
NA TRBJ2-1 TRBV7-3 ASSSGLAGVEEQF
NA TRBJ2-4 TRBV10-3 AISESGLAKNIQY
NA TRBJ2-2 TRBV5-1 ASSPRPTGGELF
few TRBJ1-3 TRBV6-6 ASTDSGGSGNTIY
NA TRBJ2-2 TRBV7-3 ASSSRGVGTGELF
NA TRBJ2-1 TRBV7-6 ASSLFTGGINEQF
NA TRBJ1-2 TRBV19 ASQDRAFTDGYT
NA TRBJ2-5 TRBV21-1 ASSSRATGQGNSGRRGQETQY
NA TRBJ1-2 TRBV24-1 ATSDAIPGTGGVSYGYT
NA TRBJ2-1 TRBV10-3 AISEGTGEANEQF
NA TRBJ2-3 TRBV6-2/TRBV6-3 ASSYLWTSGRPGDTQY
NA TRBJ1-1 TRBV9 ASSADRGSGEAF
NA TRBJ2-1 TRBV19 ASSLTGDAYNEQF
once TRBJ1-4 TRBV5-5 ASNAGQGARGEKLF
few TRBJ2-3 TRBV7-9 ASSSRLESTDTQY
NA TRBJ1-2 TRBV29-1 SVRQGNYGYT
NA TRBJ2-7 TRBV3-1/TRBV3-2 ASSRGTILYEQY
NA TRBJ2-1 TRBV2 ASRTSEYNEQF
NA TRBJ1-2 TRBV2 ASRDDSNIYGYT
NA TRBJ2-7 TRBV2 ASSESRAAGRNEQY
NA TRBJ2-7 TRBV28 ASSTGLAGAGASYEQY
NA TRBJ2-2 TRBV7-9 ASSRTSPRNTGELF
NA TRBJ2-7 TRBV5-1 ASSLEGPLFSYEQY
once TRBJ1-1 TRBV27 ASSWGLGDTEAF
few TRBJ2-5 TRBV10-2 ASSDVRMETQY